Reported below is one T cell receptor beta chain. Antigen specificity is unknown. Peripheral blood mononuclear cells were collected from every patient before and during treatment, yielding between 1 and 8 samples per patient. The sample belongs to a study of PD-L1 blockade in urothelial cancer. Germline V CDR1 and CDR2: MNHEY, SMNVEV (reference sequence). V shed 6 bases and J 6 bases; nucleotides not matched to a gene: 5. This CDR3 comprises 14 residues. Study-wide findings and caveats: Better survival was forecast by a pretreatment blood TCR clonality below the median.

TCRdb's copy holds only in-frame clones and misses some; the assay was immunoSEQ multiplex PCR. The table includes 50,000 or so clones, around 80% detected once. The sample was PBMCs, taken around atezolizumab (anti-PD-L1) treatment. The clonotype was recovered from a man between 65 and 80 years old with urothelial cancer. This sequence joins TRBV27 and TRBJ2-2; 9 nucleotides agree with TRBD2. The CDR3 DNA reads as TGTGCCAGCAGGAGACTAGCGGCAGCCGGGGAGCTGTTTTTT. This translates into CASRRLAAAGELFF.